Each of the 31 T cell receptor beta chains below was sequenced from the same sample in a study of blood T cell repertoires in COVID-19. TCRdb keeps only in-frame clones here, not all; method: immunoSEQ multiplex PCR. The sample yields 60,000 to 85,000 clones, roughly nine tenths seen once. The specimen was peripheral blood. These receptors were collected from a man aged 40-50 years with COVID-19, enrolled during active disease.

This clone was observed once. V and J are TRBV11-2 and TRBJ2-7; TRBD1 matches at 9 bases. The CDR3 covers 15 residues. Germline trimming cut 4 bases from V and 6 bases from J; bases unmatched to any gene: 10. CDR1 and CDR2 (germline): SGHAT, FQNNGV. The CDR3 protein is CASSSTTGGLGEQYF. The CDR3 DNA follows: TGTGCCAGCAGCTCCACTACAGGGGGCTTGGGCGAGCAGTACTTC.

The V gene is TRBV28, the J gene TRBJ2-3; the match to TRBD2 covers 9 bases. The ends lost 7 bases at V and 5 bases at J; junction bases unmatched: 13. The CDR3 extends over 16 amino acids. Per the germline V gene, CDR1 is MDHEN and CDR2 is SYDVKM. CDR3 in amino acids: CASTGGGAFGIDTQYF. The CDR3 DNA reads TGTGCCAGCACCGGCGGGGGGGCCTTTGGGATAGATACGCAGTATTTT. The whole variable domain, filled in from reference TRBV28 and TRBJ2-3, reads DVKVTQSSRYLVKRTGEKVFLECVQDMDHENMFWYRQDPGLGLRLIYFSYDVKMKEKGDIPEGYSVSREKKERFSLILESASTNQTSMYLCASTGGGAFGIDTQYFGPGTRLTVL.

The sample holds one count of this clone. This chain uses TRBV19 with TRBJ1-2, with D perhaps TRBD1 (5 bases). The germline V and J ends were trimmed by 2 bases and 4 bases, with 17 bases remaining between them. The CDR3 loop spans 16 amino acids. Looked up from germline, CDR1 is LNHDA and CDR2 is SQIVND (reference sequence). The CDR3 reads CASSILRGRKGYGYTF. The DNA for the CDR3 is TGTGCCAGTAGTATACTTAGGGGAAGAAAAGGCTATGGCTACACCTTC.

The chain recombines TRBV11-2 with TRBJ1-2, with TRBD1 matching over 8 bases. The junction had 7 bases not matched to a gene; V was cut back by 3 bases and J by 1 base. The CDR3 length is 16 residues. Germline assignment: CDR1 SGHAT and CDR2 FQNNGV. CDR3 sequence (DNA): TGTGCCAGCAGCTTGGGCAGGGGGCTCTTTAACTATGGCTACACCTTC. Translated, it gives CASSLGRGLFNYGYTF. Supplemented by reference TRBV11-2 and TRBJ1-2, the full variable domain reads EAGVAQSPRYKIIEKRQSVAFWCNPISGHATLYWYQQILGQGPKLLIQFQNNGVVDDSQLPKDRFSAERLKGVDSTLKIQPAKLEDSAVYLCASSLGRGLFNYGYTFGSGTRLTVV.

The CDR3 loop is CASSFIFSGELFF. CDR3 DNA sequence: TGTGCCAGCAGTTTTATCTTCTCCGGGGAGCTGTTTTTT. V and J are TRBV12-3 or TRBV12-4 and TRBJ2-2, with D uncertain. V was trimmed by 3 bases and J by 6 bases, leaving 8 bases between them. The CDR3 consists of 13 residues.

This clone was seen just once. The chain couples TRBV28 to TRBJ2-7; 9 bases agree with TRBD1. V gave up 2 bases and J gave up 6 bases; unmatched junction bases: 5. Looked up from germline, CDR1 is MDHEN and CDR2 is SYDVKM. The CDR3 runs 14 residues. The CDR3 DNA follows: TGTGCCAGCAGTTTAGGGGGACAGGGCGGCGAGCAGTACTTC. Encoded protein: CASSLGGQGGEQYF.

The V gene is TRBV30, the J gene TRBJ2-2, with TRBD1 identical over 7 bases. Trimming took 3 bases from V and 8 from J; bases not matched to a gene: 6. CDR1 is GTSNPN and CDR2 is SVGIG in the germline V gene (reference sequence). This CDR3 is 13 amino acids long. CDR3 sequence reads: CAWSHRGSGELFF. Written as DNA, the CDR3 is TGTGCCTGGAGCCACAGGGGTTCGGGGGAGCTGTTTTTT.

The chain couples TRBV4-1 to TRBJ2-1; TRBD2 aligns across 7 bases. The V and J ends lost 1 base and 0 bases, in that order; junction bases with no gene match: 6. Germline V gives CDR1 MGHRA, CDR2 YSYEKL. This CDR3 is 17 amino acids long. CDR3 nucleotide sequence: TGCGCCAGCAGCCAAGCGGCTTCGGGGGGCTCCTACAATGAGCAGTTCTTC. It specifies CASSQAASGGSYNEQFF.

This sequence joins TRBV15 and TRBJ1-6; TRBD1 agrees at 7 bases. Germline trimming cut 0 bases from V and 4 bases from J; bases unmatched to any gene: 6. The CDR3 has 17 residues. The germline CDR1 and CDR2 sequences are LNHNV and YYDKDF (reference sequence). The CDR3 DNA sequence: TGTGCCACCAGCAGAGATAAAGGGGGACAGTATAATTCACCCCTCCACTTT. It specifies CATSRDKGGQYNSPLHF.

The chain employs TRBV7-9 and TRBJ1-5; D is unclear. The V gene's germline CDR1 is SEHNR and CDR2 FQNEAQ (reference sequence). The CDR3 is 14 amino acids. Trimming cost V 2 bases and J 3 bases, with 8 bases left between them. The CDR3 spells CASSLNRDNQPQHF. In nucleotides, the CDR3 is TGTGCCAGCAGCTTAAACCGGGACAATCAGCCCCAGCATTTT.

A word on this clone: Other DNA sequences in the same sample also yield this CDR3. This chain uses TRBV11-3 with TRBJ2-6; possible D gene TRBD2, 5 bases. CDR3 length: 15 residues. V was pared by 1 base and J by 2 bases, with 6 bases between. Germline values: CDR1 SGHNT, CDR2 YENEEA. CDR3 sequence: CASSLGGPGANVLTF. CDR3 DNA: TGTGCCAGCAGCTTAGGAGGGCCTGGGGCCAACGTCCTGACTTTC.

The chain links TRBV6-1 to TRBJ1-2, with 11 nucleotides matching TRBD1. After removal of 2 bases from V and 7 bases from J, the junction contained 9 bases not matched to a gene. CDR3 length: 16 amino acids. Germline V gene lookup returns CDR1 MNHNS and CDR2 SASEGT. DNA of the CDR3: TGTGCCAGCAGTGAATACGGGGGACAGGGGGGTGTTGGCTACACCTTC. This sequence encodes CASSEYGGQGGVGYTF.

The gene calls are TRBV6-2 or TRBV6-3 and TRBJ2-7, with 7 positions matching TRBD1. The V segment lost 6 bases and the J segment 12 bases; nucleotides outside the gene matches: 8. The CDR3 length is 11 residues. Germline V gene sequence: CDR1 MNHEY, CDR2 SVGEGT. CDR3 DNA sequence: TGTGCCAGCAGCCCGGACAGGTTGCGGTACTTC. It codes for CASSPDRLRYF.

The CDR3 region has the DNA TGTGCCACAGGAAGAAGCGGGGAGGAGGAGACCCAGTACTTC. This encodes CATGRSGEEETQYF. V gene TRBV10-3 combines with J gene TRBJ2-5; TRBD2 aligns across 7 bases. This CDR3 spans 14 amino acids. CDR1 ENHRY and CDR2 SYGVKD come from the germline V gene. The junction had 13 bases not matched to a gene; V was cut back by 10 bases and J by 5 bases.

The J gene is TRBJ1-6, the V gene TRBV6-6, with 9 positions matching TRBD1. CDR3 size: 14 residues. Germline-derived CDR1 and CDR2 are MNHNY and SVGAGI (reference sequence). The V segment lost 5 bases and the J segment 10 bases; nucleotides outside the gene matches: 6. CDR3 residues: CASSNRGRESPLHF. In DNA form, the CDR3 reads TGTGCCAGCAGTAACAGGGGGCGCGAATCACCCCTCCACTTT.

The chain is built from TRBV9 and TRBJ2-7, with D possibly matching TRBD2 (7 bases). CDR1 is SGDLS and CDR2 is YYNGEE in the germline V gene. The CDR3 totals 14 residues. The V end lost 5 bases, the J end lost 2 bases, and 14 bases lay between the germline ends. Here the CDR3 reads CASSWEGTPYEQYF. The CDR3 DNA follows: TGTGCCAGCAGTTGGGAGGGGACACCCTACGAGCAGTACTTC.

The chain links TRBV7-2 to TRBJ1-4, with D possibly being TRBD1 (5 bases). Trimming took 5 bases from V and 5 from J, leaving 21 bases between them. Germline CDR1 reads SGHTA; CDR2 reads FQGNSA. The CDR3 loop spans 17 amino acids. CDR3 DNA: TGTGCCAGCAGCCGCCAAAGTCGGGCAGGGAGGAATGAAAAACTGTTTTTT. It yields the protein CASSRQSRAGRNEKLFF.

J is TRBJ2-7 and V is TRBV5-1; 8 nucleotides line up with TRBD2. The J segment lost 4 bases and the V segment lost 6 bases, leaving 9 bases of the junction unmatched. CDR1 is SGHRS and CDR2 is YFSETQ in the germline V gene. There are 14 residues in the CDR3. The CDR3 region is CASTQSGGGYEQYF. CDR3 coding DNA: TGCGCCAGCACCCAGAGCGGGGGTGGTTACGAGCAGTACTTC.

The CDR3 is CSVGGTRGQGYF. In nucleotides, the CDR3 is TGCAGCGTTGGTGGGACTAGGGGCCAGGGGTATTTT. This chain joins TRBV29-1 and TRBJ2-3, with TRBD2 identical over 8 bases. The J segment lost 14 bases and the V segment lost 4 bases, leaving 11 bases of the junction unmatched. The CDR3 has 12 amino acids. Germline CDR1 and CDR2: SQVTM and ANQGSEA.

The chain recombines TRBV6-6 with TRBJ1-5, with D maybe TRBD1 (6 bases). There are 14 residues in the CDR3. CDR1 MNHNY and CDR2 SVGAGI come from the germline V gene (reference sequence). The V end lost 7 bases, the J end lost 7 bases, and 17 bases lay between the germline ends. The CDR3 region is CASTARGAEQPQHF. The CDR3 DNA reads TGTGCCAGCACTGCGCGGGGGGCGGAGCAGCCCCAGCATTTT.

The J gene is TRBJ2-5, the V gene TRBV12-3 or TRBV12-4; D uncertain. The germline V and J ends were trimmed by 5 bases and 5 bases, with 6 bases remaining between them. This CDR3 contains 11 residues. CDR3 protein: CASSPGETQYF. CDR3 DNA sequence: TGTGCCAGCAGTCCCGGGGAGACCCAGTACTTC.

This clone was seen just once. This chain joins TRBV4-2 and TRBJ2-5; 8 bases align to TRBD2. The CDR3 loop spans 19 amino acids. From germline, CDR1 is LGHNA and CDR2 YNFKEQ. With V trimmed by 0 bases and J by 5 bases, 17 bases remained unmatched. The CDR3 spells CASSQEPLGVRGARETQYF. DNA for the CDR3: TGTGCCAGCAGCCAAGAACCCCTGGGGGTGCGGGGGGCGAGGGAGACCCAGTACTTC.

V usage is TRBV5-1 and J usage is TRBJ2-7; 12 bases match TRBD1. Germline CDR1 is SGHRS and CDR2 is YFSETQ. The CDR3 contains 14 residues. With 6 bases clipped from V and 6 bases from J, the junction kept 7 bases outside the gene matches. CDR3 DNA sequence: TGCGCCAGCAATCCGGGACAGGGGGCATCCGAGCAGTACTTC. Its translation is CASNPGQGASEQYF.

This CDR3 is CASSQDVAGANTEAFF. CDR3 bases: TGTGCCAGCAGCCAAGACGTAGCGGGTGCGAACACTGAAGCTTTCTTT. V usage is TRBV3-1 (or the pseudogene TRBV3-2) and J usage is TRBJ1-1; no clear D. V was pared by 0 bases and J by 1 base, with 12 bases between. The CDR3 extends over 16 amino acids. Germline V gives CDR1 LGHDT, CDR2 YNNKEL (reference sequence).

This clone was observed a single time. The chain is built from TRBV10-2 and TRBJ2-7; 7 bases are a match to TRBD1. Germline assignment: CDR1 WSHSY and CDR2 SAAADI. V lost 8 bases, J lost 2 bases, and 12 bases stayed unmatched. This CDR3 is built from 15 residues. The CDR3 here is CASRAQRDSPYEQYF. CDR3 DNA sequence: TGCGCCAGCCGAGCTCAACGGGACAGCCCCTACGAGCAGTACTTC.

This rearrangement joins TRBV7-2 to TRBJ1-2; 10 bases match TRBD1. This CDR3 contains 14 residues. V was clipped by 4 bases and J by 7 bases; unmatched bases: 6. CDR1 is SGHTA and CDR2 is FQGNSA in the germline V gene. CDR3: CASSSRTGGGGYTF. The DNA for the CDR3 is TGTGCCAGCAGCTCCAGGACAGGGGGGGGTGGCTACACCTTC.

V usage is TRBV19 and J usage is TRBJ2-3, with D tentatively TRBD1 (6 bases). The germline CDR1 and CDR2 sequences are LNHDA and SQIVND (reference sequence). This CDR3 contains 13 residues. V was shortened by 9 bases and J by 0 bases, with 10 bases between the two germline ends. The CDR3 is CASTGMSTDTQYF. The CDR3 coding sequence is TGTGCCAGCACAGGGATGAGCACAGATACGCAGTATTTT.

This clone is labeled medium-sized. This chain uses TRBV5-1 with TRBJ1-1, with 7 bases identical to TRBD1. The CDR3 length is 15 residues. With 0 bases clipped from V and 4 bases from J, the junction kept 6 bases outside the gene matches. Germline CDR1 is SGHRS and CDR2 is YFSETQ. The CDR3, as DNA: TGCGCCAGCAGCTTGGTCCCAGACAGGGTCACTGAAGCTTTCTTT. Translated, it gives CASSLVPDRVTEAFF.

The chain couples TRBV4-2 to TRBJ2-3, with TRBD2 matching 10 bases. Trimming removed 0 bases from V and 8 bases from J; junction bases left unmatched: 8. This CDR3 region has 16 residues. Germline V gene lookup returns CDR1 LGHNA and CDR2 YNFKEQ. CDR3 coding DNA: TGTGCCAGCAGCCAAGATACCGCTAGCGGGGGCCTTACGCAGTATTTT. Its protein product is CASSQDTASGGLTQYF.

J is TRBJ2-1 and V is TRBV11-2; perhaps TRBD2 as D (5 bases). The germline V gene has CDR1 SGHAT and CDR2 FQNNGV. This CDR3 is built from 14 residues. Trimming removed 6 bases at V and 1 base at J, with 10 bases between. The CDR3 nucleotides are TGTGCCAGCAGTCCATCGGGGTCCTACAATGAGCAGTTCTTC. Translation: CASSPSGSYNEQFF.

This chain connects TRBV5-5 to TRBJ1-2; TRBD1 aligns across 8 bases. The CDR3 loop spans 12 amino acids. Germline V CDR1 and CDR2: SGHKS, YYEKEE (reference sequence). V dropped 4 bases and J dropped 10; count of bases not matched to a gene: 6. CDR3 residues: CASSIRTGHYTF. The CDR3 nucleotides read TGTGCCAGCAGCATCCGGACAGGGCACTACACCTTC.